Following are 9 T cell receptor beta chains from one sample sequenced in a study of response to subunit inactivated influenza vaccine. TCRdb reanalysed the RT-PCR reads using MiXCR and keeps one entry per CDR3 protein. The data hold some 550,000 distinct CDR3 sequences, with roughly 23% observed a single time. These data are also associated with another study on T cells expressing NK-cell markers. That paper notes: Scientists made TCR beta cDNA using 5'RACE template switching with UMIs.

The sequences come from CD4+ T cells sorted from PBMCs, collected 11 to 12 days after vaccination. These receptors all come from a man aged 45 to 65 who received an inactivated influenza vaccine.

The chain joins TRBV10-3 to TRBJ2-5; tentatively, D is TRBD1 (6 bases). This CDR3 is built from 13 residues. The germline V gene encodes CDR1 ENHRY and CDR2 SYGVKD. The germline V and J ends were trimmed by 4 bases and 3 bases, with 9 bases remaining between them. DNA of the CDR3: TGTGCCATCAGTGGGTCAGGGGAAGAGACCCAGTACTTC. It codes for CAISGSGEETQYF.

The chain combines TRBV5-1 with TRBJ2-1; no clear D gene. V lost 1 base, J lost 4 bases, and 3 bases lay in between. The CDR3 is 12 amino acids. Per the germline V gene, CDR1 is SGHRS and CDR2 is YFSETQ. DNA of the CDR3: TGCGCCAGCAGCTTGTTTTACAATGAGCAGTTCTTC. Protein sequence: CASSLFYNEQFF.

The CDR3, as DNA: TGTGCCAGCAGTTTGACGGCTGGGAACGAGCAGTACTTC. Translating it yields CASSLTAGNEQYF. The gene calls are TRBV28 and TRBJ2-7, with D unresolved. In germline, CDR1 is MDHEN, CDR2 SYDVKM. The V and J ends lost 3 bases and 5 bases respectively, with 11 bases between them. The CDR3 length is 13 residues. Full variable domain (missing parts from reference TRBV28 and TRBJ2-7): DVKVTQSSRYLVKRTGEKVFLECVQDMDHENMFWYRQDPGLGLRLIYFSYDVKMKEKGDIPEGYSVSREKKERFSLILESASTNQTSMYLCASSLTAGNEQYFGPGTRLTVT.

This clonotype has a single count. The genes are TRBV5-5 and TRBJ2-7, with a weak D call TRBD2 (6 bases). This CDR3 has 16 amino acids. Between the trimmed V and J ends, which lost 4 bases and 2 bases, there was a span of 19 bases. Per the germline V gene, CDR1 is SGHKS and CDR2 is YYEKEE (reference sequence). The CDR3 protein is CASSLGTALSTYEQYF. For the CDR3, the DNA is TGTGCCAGCAGCCTCGGGACTGCCCTGAGTACCTACGAGCAGTACTTC. The full variable domain, completed using reference TRBV5-5 and TRBJ2-7, is DAGVTQSPTHLIKTRGQQVTLRCSPISGHKSVSWYQQVLGQGPQFIFQYYEKEERGRGNFPDRFSARQFPNYSSELNVNALLLGDSALYLCASSLGTALSTYEQYFGPGTRLTVT.

CDR3 in amino acids: CASSQPRTGEETQYF. The CDR3, as DNA: TGTGCCAGCAGCCAACCTAGGACAGGGGAAGAGACCCAGTACTTC. The chain has TRBV3-1 and TRBJ2-5, with 9 bases matching TRBD1. Germline loops: CDR1 LGHDT, CDR2 YNNKEL (reference sequence). CDR3 size: 15 residues. The junction had 4 bases not matched to a gene; V was cut back by 2 bases and J by 3 bases.

The chain joins TRBV15 to TRBJ2-3; weak D call: TRBD2 (5 bases). Per the germline V gene, CDR1 is LNHNV and CDR2 is YYDKDF (reference sequence). This CDR3 has 15 amino acids. Trimming removed 0 bases from V and 4 bases from J, with 11 bases in between. CDR3 DNA: TGTGCCACCAGCAGAGACAGGACTTCATCAGATACGCAGTATTTT. Protein product: CATSRDRTSSDTQYF.

This chain joins TRBV4-2 and TRBJ2-5, with 8 bases aligning to TRBD2. Germline CDR1 and CDR2: LGHNA and YNFKEQ. V shed 1 base and J 5 bases; nucleotides not matched to a gene: 9. The CDR3 totals 16 residues. The CDR3 DNA follows: TGTGCCAGCAGCCAAGTCGGGACTAGATCGGGGGAGACCCAGTACTTC. As protein: CASSQVGTRSGETQYF.

The chain is built from TRBV28 and TRBJ1-1, with 9 bases matching TRBD1. Germline assignment: CDR1 MDHEN and CDR2 SYDVKM. The V segment lost 4 bases and the J segment 7 bases; nucleotides outside the gene matches: 4. The CDR3 totals 13 residues. CDR3 protein: CASSYRDRVEAFF. The CDR3, as DNA: TGTGCCAGCAGTTACCGGGACAGGGTTGAAGCTTTCTTT.

This clonotype has a handful of counts. This chain links TRBV20-1 with TRBJ2-3, with D perhaps being TRBD1 or TRBD2 (5 bases each). Germline CDR1 reads DFQATT; CDR2 reads SNEGSKA (reference sequence). There are 14 residues in the CDR3. V was clipped by 7 bases and J by 2 bases, with 16 bases between them. The CDR3 DNA sequence: TGCAGTGGCCGGGGCAATCACCTCACAGATACGCAGTATTTT. Protein sequence: CSGRGNHLTDTQYF.